This T cell receptor (beta chain) derives from a study of blood T cell repertoires in COVID-19. For the study at large: Samples of COVID-19 (acute and convalescent) were obtained from the United States, Italy and Spain. PBMCs, B-cell-depleted T cells, or T cells provided the cDNA or gDNA that made up the material.

J gave up 5 bases and V 6 bases, and 8 bases lay outside the gene matches. The CDR3 runs to 14 residues. The germline gives CDR1 MDHEN, CDR2 SYDVKM. In the authors' methods: Cell counts per sample came from amplifying reference gene primers. Clones were sequenced by immunoSEQ multiplex PCR, and TCRdb holds only the in-frame ones, with some missing. That table is the source of V, J and clone size, and D and trimming were worked out from the DNA. The repertoire includes over 150,000 clones, approximately 88% of them detected once, and around 10% sits in the top ten. The chain couples TRBV28 to TRBJ1-2, with 8 bases that match TRBD1. This clonotype was sampled from a woman aged 80 or older with active or convalescent COVID-19. Sequencing input: peripheral blood. CDR3 sequence reads: CASSPDRGSYGYTF. CDR3 nucleotide sequence: TGTGCCAGCAGCCCTGACAGGGGTAGTTATGGCTACACCTTC.